The following is a T cell receptor (beta chain) sequence with its context. This clonotype was seen ten or more times. Its specific antigen is unknown. Base qualities are not recorded, but no much larger clone differs from it by a single base. The data stem from a study of blood T cells in healthy people across ages (dated by TCRdb to between 2014 and 2017). For the study in its entirety: In model experiments, roughly one uniquely barcoded TCR beta cDNA molecule per two T cells was captured by template switching. To avoid experimental bias, donors of different ages were randomly spread across the sequencing lanes. The donors were split into four age groups: young (average about 16 years), middle-aged (around 40), aged (more than 60) and long-lived (under 85). Using the same blood draw, the study looked at two additional independent replicas of 1 million unique cDNA reads for two donors, one aged 18 to 30 and the other aged 80 or older. Age-related changes in TCR beta repertoire diversity were measured in the study by deep sequencing normalized with unique cDNA molecular identifiers. What the research found in general, with its limitations: Compared with the aged group, the long-lived group had more naive CD4+ T cells, fewer expanded clones and increased TCR diversity, a pattern suggesting age selection. Estimates of total diversity based on one million sequenced T cells were regarded as lower bounds and as underestimates. Observed TCR beta diversity correlated strongly with the percentage of naive T cells measured by flow cytometry. Conclusive comparison of naive and antigen-experienced compartments was prevented by the profiling of bulk unsorted PBMCs. Because the CMV infection status of the donors was unknown, age-related changes in expanded clonotypes may potentially have been confounded. As age increased, observed TCR beta diversity per million T cells dropped in a roughly linear way, and a significant reduction was already evident by age 40.

Libraries came from 5' RACE. The instrument was an Illumina HiSeq 2500. The second PCR ran for about 7 to 11 cycles and used a J-beta primer mix along with a sample-barcoded 5' primer. Each TCR beta cDNA molecule received a unique molecular identifier from a template-switch 5' adaptor carrying 12 random nucleotides. Each sample yielded at least 2.5 million CDR3-containing paired-end reads. The Mint cDNA synthesis kit, primed by a TRBC-specific oligonucleotide, was used to synthesize first-strand cDNA from all RNA. Following uracil-DNA glycosylase treatment, all cDNA underwent a first 18-cycle PCR with the universal primers M1SS and BC2_uni_R. The source study handled its data this way. Each sample was normalized by randomly selecting 1 million high-quality reads, each carrying a distinct molecular identifier. Instead of being binned into consensus sequences, reads with shared molecular identifiers were discarded. MiTCR, run with a Q25 quality threshold and the strictest error-elimination algorithm, handled CDR3 identification, clonotype clustering and error correction. A nonparametric unseen species model using Euler transformation provided a lower-bound estimate of total TCR beta diversity. The public reads were run again by TCRdb, first through fastp at Q25 and then through MiXCR, and only productive beta chains were kept. Every entry covers one CDR3 protein and lists the most common genes and DNA from its rows. V and J calls and clone size were set by TCRdb, not the authors. The sample data list 650,000 to 800,000 distinct CDR3 sequences, and 45% to 60% of these were observed just once. Of the sample, roughly 13% falls within the top ten clones.

Donors were 40 or so systemically healthy Caucasian individuals from Russia aged 6 to 90 years. Roughly 9 milliliters of peripheral blood were drawn from each donor into EDTA-treated Vacutainer tubes. Ficoll-Paque density-gradient centrifugation was used to isolate PBMCs, with at least 7 million obtained per sample. Total RNA was extracted from PBMCs with Trizol reagent, with at least 5 micrograms obtained per sample. Naive CD45RAhigh/CD27high T cell percentages were measured by flow cytometry on a PBMC aliquot from every donor. Trimming takes 4 bases from V and 0 bases from J, and the germline ends sit 10 bases apart. In the germline V gene, CDR1 corresponds to SGHRS and CDR2 to YFSETQ. Spanning cysteine to phenylalanine, the CDR3 consists of 15 amino acids. Of all the DNA, just the CDR3 is kept, 45 bases in frame from base 1.

The receptor's source is a woman of 80 years or more in good health. The specimen sequenced was blood. This chain is built from TRBV5-1 and TRBJ1-4, with the D gene too uncertain to name. The nucleotide sequence is given as TGCGCCAGCAGCGACGGAGTACCAACTAATGAAAAACTGTTTTTT. Its translation reads: CASSDGVPTNEKLFF.